One sample yielded the 25 T cell receptor beta chains listed below, sequenced in a study of tumor-infiltrating lymphocytes in primary liver carcinoma. Co-extracting RNA and DNA was done with 20-30 mg of unsorted bulk tissue as input. TCR beta cDNA was prepared out of about 510 ng total RNA by means of a constant-region primer. The TCR beta library was amplified through three nested multiplex PCR rounds in a modified ARM-PCR procedure. The first two PCR rounds used TRBV1-TRBV30 forward primers with a C-beta reverse primer, 9 to 10 cycles each. TCRdb re-called the multiplex PCR reads through MiXCR, storing one row per CDR3 protein. Among roughly 80,000 distinct CDR3 sequences listed, 65% to 75% were seen once. The sample taken for sequencing was liver tumor tissue from sampling region 4. Noted subset: tumor region T4, right-lateral pole. The receptors come from a woman aged 60-75 years with primary liver carcinoma and hepatitis B virus infection.

As for this clonotype: The conserved phenylalanine or tryptophan is not found at the CDR3 terminus, so this likely reflects a read error. The chain combines TRBV6-6 with TRBJ1-1; D remains unclear. Trimming left V 8 bases short and J 11 bases short, with 21 bases between. Germline-derived CDR1 and CDR2 are MNHNY and SVGAGI (reference sequence). The CDR3 runs 13 residues. The CDR3 DNA follows: TGTGCCAGCGGTCCCCTCGCAGCGATCAAGGCTTTCGTT. Amino acids: CASGPLAAIKAFV.

This clonotype was seen a few times. This may be a read error, as it is one base from a much larger clone. This chain joins TRBV6-5 and TRBJ2-7, with 8 bases identical to TRBD1. Germline CDR1 MNHEY, CDR2 SVGAGI. This CDR3 is 14 amino acids long. The CDR3: CVSSSGQATYEQYF. The CDR3 DNA is TGTGTCAGCAGTTCGGGACAGGCAACCTACGAGCAGTACTTC.

CDR3 nucleotide sequence: TGCAGCGTTGCCAGTGGGCCCACTAATGAGCAGTTCTTC. Translation gives CSVASGPTNEQFF. The chain joins TRBV29-1 to TRBJ2-1, with D uncertain. CDR1 is SQVTM and CDR2 is ANQGSEA in the germline V gene. This CDR3 region has 13 residues. The V and J ends lost 4 bases and 7 bases respectively, with 14 bases between them.

This clonotype was detected many times. The chain is built from TRBV12-3 or TRBV12-4 and TRBJ2-7; TRBD1 agrees at 9 bases. V gave up 6 bases and J gave up 3 bases; unmatched junction bases: 6. This CDR3 has 14 residues. In DNA form, the CDR3 reads TGTGCCAGCAGGCTACAGGGGGCCCTCTACGAGCAGTACTTC. Residues: CASRLQGALYEQYF.

Turning to this clonotype: A read error may produce the germline difference seen at one junction end. Written as DNA, the CDR3 is TGTGCCACCCGACAGGACTCACACGAACAGTACTTC. It encodes CATRQDSHEQYF. The V call is TRBV10-3, the J call TRBJ2-7; tentatively, D is TRBD1 (6 bases). The CDR3 is 12 residues long. CDR1 is ENHRY and CDR2 is SYGVKD in the germline V gene.

This clonotype was counted at least ten times. The chain links TRBV14 to TRBJ2-5, with 8 bases matching TRBD2. With 1 base clipped from V and 1 base from J, the junction kept 5 bases outside the gene matches. The CDR3 sequence is 16 residues long. Germline CDR1 is SGHDN and CDR2 is FVKESK. The CDR3 is CASSQGSSGLQETQYF. Written as DNA, the CDR3 is TGTGCCAGCAGCCAAGGTTCTAGCGGGCTCCAAGAGACCCAGTACTTC.

In its sample, this clonotype was seen a few times. A read error is likely, as this CDR3 ends without the conserved phenylalanine or tryptophan. This chain uses TRBV11-2 with TRBJ1-1; the D gene is possibly TRBD1 (5 bases). The CDR3 is made up of 11 amino acids. CDR1 and CDR2 (germline): SGHAT, FQNNGV. The DNA for the CDR3 is TGTGTCAGCAGCTGGACTCAGGGAGCTTTCCTT. Its protein is CVSSWTQGAFL.

J is TRBJ2-5 and V is TRBV28; possibly TRBD1 or TRBD2 for D (6 bases each). The CDR3 consists of 16 residues. V lost 2 bases and J 5 bases, leaving 18 bases between the germline ends. The germline gives CDR1 MDHEN, CDR2 SYDVKM. For the CDR3, the DNA is TGTGCCAGCAGTTTACCGGGGGACATGGTTAAGGAGACCCAGTACTTC. This sequence encodes CASSLPGDMVKETQYF.

The rearrangement uses TRBV5-1 and TRBJ2-3; weak D call: TRBD2 (7 bases). V was clipped by 9 bases and J by 3 bases, with 17 bases between them. The CDR3 runs 14 residues. Germline V gives CDR1 SGHRS, CDR2 YFSETQ. CDR3 in DNA: TGCGCCACCTCTACTGGGAGGGGGACAGATACGCAGTATTTT. Its protein is CATSTGRGTDTQYF.

This clonotype was found many times. The CDR3 DNA reads as TGTGCCAGCAGTTACTCCAGGGCCCCCTACGAGCAGTACTTC. This sequence encodes CASSYSRAPYEQYF. The rearrangement links TRBV6-5 to TRBJ2-7, with D possibly being TRBD1 (5 bases). The germline gives CDR1 MNHEY, CDR2 SVGAGI. Trimming shortened V by 0 bases and J by 2 bases, and 8 bases separated the two germline ends. The CDR3 contains 14 residues.

Remarks on this clonotype: A junction end diverges from the germline sequence, so it may reflect a read error. The chain links TRBV6-1 to TRBJ1-5, with a weak D call TRBD1 (6 bases). CDR3 size: 14 residues. The germline CDR1 and CDR2 sequences are MNHNS and SASEGT. The DNA for the CDR3 is TGTGCCAGCAATGAAGCGGGGGGCAATCAGCCCCACCATTTT. Residues: CASNEAGGNQPHHF.

The chain has TRBV6-4 and TRBJ2-1; 11 bases line up with TRBD2. This CDR3 has 15 amino acids. J gave up 6 bases and V 7 bases, and 8 bases lay outside the gene matches. Germline assignment: CDR1 MRHNA and CDR2 SNTAGT. CDR3 in DNA: TGTGCCAGCACTGAAGGACTAGCGGGCGGCAATGAGCAGTTCTTC. Translated: CASTEGLAGGNEQFF.

Points on this clonotype: Without the conserved terminal phenylalanine or tryptophan, this CDR3 likely stems from a read error. V usage is TRBV6-5 and J usage is TRBJ1-1; 12 positions match TRBD1. The CDR3 is 14 amino acids. From germline, CDR1 is MNHEY and CDR2 SVGAGI. Trimming at V came to 8 bases and at J to 6 bases, leaving 7 bases not matched to a gene. CDR3 in amino acids: CASGWGQGASEAFS. The DNA for the CDR3 is TGTGCCAGCGGTTGGGGACAGGGGGCCTCTGAAGCTTTCTCT.

A note on this clonotype: The junction and the germline gene differ at one end; a read error may be behind it. This CDR3 is CVSSRSSGNPNVQFF. The CDR3 DNA follows: TGTGTCAGCAGTCGGTCTAGCGGGAATCCGAATGTGCAGTTCTTC. The rearrangement uses TRBV2 and TRBJ2-1; TRBD2 agrees at 9 bases. The CDR3 spans 15 residues. Germline-derived CDR1 and CDR2 are SNHLY and FYNNEI.

Ten or more counts support this clonotype. The rearrangement uses TRBV5-1 and TRBJ2-7; 9 bases align to TRBD2. Germline CDR1 SGHRS, CDR2 YFSETQ. This CDR3 spans 12 amino acids. After removal of 3 bases from V and 7 bases from J, the junction contained 2 bases not matched to a gene. The CDR3 is CASSSLAGEQYF. For the CDR3, the DNA is TGCGCCAGCAGCTCCCTAGCGGGAGAGCAGTACTTC.

The table lists this clonotype with many counts. The J gene is TRBJ1-2, the V gene TRBV30, with 9 bases lining up with TRBD1. Trimming at V came to 5 bases and at J to 9 bases, leaving 10 bases not matched to a gene. Germline CDR1 reads GTSNPN; CDR2 reads SVGIG (reference sequence). The CDR3 consists of 13 residues. CDR3 DNA: TGTGCCTGGGGCCGCACAGGGGGCCGGAGCTACACCTTC. Translated: CAWGRTGGRSYTF.

A word on this clonotype: This may be a read error: a much more frequent sequence differs by one nucleotide. The chain combines TRBV5-1 with TRBJ2-1, with 9 bases fitting TRBD2. Germline V gene data show CDR1 as SGHRS and CDR2 as YFSETQ. The CDR3 spans 17 residues. CDR3 region: CPSSLAVAGERANEQFF. The CDR3 nucleotides read TGCCCCAGCAGCTTGGCCGTAGCGGGAGAGAGAGCGAATGAGCAGTTCTTC.

As for this clonotype: A much larger clone lies a single base off, so this may be a read error. The chain recombines TRBV5-5 with TRBJ2-7, with TRBD1 identical over 7 bases. This CDR3 has 15 residues. Germline V gene sequence: CDR1 SGHKS, CDR2 YYEKEE (reference sequence). The CDR3 nucleotides are TGTGCCGGCAGCTCCCCGGACAGGCTAAGCTACGAGCAGTACTTC. Translated: CAGSSPDRLSYEQYF.

Regarding this clonotype: Germline is not matched at one junction end, which may reflect a read error. The rearrangement links TRBV12-5 to TRBJ2-1, with TRBD2 identical over 7 bases. The CDR3 has 20 residues. Germline values: CDR1 LGHNT, CDR2 FRNRAP. CDR3 sequence reads: CASGLNLRGVLRENYDEQFF. Written as DNA, the CDR3 is TGCGCTAGTGGTTTGAATTTGAGGGGAGTTTTGCGGGAGAACTACGATGAGCAGTTCTTC. Supplemented by reference TRBV12-5 and TRBJ2-1, the full variable domain reads DARVTQTPRHKVTEMGQEVTMRCQPILGHNTVFWYRQTMMQGLELLAYFRNRAPLDDSGMPKDRFSAEMPDATLATLKIQPSEPRDSAVYFCASGLNLRGVLRENYDEQFFGPGTRLTVL.

About this clonotype itself: Just one base apart from a much larger clone, this may be a read error. The chain has TRBV30 and TRBJ1-2; TRBD1 aligns across 7 bases. CDR3 length equals 15 residues. Germline V lookup: CDR1 GTSNPN, CDR2 SVGIG (reference sequence). In DNA, the CDR3 is TGTACCTGGAGGGGGCCCCGTGGAGGGACCTATGGCTACACCTTC. This translates into CTWRGPRGGTYGYTF.

V and J are TRBV11-2 and TRBJ2-1; no clear D gene. V was pared by 4 bases and J by 7 bases, with 20 bases between. The CDR3 consists of 16 residues. Germline-derived CDR1 and CDR2 are SGHAT and FQNNGV. The chain's CDR3 is CASSSGLVGDYNEQFF. Written as DNA, the CDR3 is TGTGCCAGCAGCTCCGGGCTAGTGGGCGATTATAATGAGCAGTTCTTC.

A note on this clonotype: An end of the junction differs from the germline gene, which may be a read error. The CDR3 DNA is TGCTCCAGCAGTGAGCTGGGCGGGATGGTCTACGATCAGTACTTC. It codes for CSSSELGGMVYDQYF. V usage is TRBV10-2 and J usage is TRBJ2-7; possibly TRBD2 for D (6 bases). Germline loops: CDR1 WSHSY, CDR2 SAAADI. CDR3 length: 15 amino acids.

With respect to this clonotype: Mismatch with germline at one junction end may stem from a read error. The chain couples TRBV4-1 to TRBJ1-2; D is unclear. The length of the CDR3 is 17 residues. Germline V CDR1 and CDR2: MGHRA, YSYEKL. The CDR3 loop reads CANSQLRLALVVGSYTF. The DNA of the CDR3 is TGCGCCAACAGCCAGTTGCGGTTGGCCCTAGTCGTGGGGAGCTACACTTTC.

To note about this clonotype: This may arise from a read error, as a much more abundant clone is one base away. The V call is TRBV12-3 or TRBV12-4, the J call TRBJ2-2; D not certain. The length of the CDR3 is 16 residues. CDR3 protein: CASSCARRLNSGELFF. The DNA for the CDR3 is TGTGCCAGCAGTTGTGCCCGTCGGCTCAACAGCGGGGAGCTGTTTTTT.

Judged by abundance, this clonotype is medium-sized. This chain joins TRBV4-1 and TRBJ2-7; D is perhaps TRBD2 (5 bases). The V and J ends lost 0 bases and 3 bases respectively, with 9 bases between them. The CDR3 runs 14 residues. CDR1 and CDR2 from the germline V gene are MGHRA and YSYEKL. The CDR3, as DNA: TGCGCCAGCAGCCAAGAAGGTCGGGACTACGAGCAGTACTTC. Translation: CASSQEGRDYEQYF.